This TCR beta chain emerged from a study of T cell responses to AZD1222 COVID-19 vaccine (dated by TCRdb to the early 2020s). General notes on the study: A total of more than 230 trial participants underwent TCR sequencing, of whom nearly 210 had received two doses of AZD1222 and around 25 had received two doses of the MenACWY control vaccine. Enrollment into the trials was organized by age into subgroups of 18-55, 56-69 and 70-plus years, and those subgroups contained 148, 28 and 57 TCR-sequenced participants, respectively.

The germline V gene encodes CDR1 ENHRY and CDR2 SYGVKD. Here V drops 3 bases and J drops 3 bases, and the junction holds 4 bases not matched to any gene. The CDR3 sequence holds 15 residues, the cysteine and phenylalanine included. Of all the DNA, just the CDR3 is kept, 45 bases in frame from base 1. This clone turned up a few times. Its antigen target is currently unknown. Nothing much larger sits one base from this clone, and base qualities are not available. The sample's time point label, in plain terms: about 28 days (+/-7) after the second vaccine dose. Because spike-specific TCR depth and breadth did not differ between the two schedules, AZD1222 recipients who got a second dose at roughly 4 weeks were pooled with those who got a second dose at roughly 12 weeks. Vaccinee samples were obtained from the UK trials COV001 and COV002, which included a single-blind randomized controlled phase 2/3 trial of AZD1222 (ChAdOx1 nCoV-19) in healthy adults. For TCRbeta chain sequencing, PBMC samples were collected from trial participants at day 0 and at day 28 after the second dose.

The CDR3 regions of human TCRbeta chains were analyzed by immunosequencing. The paper's processing steps were these. Repertoire TCRs were checked for matches against a reference library of SARS-CoV-2-specific TCRs that had been generated using the MIRA antigen-specificity platform. Breadth meant the fraction of unique TCRs that were SARS-CoV-2-associated, whereas depth meant the fraction of total T cells that were SARS-CoV-2-associated. Using the MIRA data, every spike-specific TCR was mapped to the spike region that the TCR reacted to and assigned to either a CD4 or a CD8 class. Log10-transformed breadth and depth values were compared by one-way ANOVA with Sidak's multiple comparisons tests. TCRdb's version of the immuneACCESS table is confined to in-frame rearrangements and falls short of the full clone set. An unresolved V gene accounts for under half of the shortfall where checked; the remainder is of unknown origin. V, J and clone size reflect that table, while D and trimming were determined from the DNA. The sample table lists 130,000 or so clones, about 86% of them with a count of one. The top ten clones comprise around 2.9% of the sample.

The study at large found these results: Conclusions about previously exposed vaccinees were limited because only a handful of AZD1222 recipients were SARS-CoV-2 seropositive at baseline. The vaccine-associated CD4 TCRs covered the entire spike protein, and the dominant responses fell in regions 160-218 and 743-854. No day 14 peak-response samples were available, so repertoires were characterized only after the peak T cell response. Reportedly, almost half of the unique spike-specific TCRs recognized epitopes lying outside the regions that are mutated in the B.1.351 and B.1.1.7 variants. Participants were mostly white British and included more females than males, and it was suggested by the authors that clonal diversity may have been underestimated. The 56-69-year group was small, and its depth increase did not reach significance, likely because of low power. After two AZD1222 doses, both the breadth and the depth of spike-specific TCRs were significantly higher than at day 0 and than in MenACWY recipients.

The rearrangement combines TRBV10-3 with TRBJ1-2, and 10 bases in between align with TRBD1. The sequence derives from an adult who received the AZD1222 COVID-19 vaccine. This material consisted of peripheral blood, taken 28 days after the second AZD1222 dose. The CDR3 region reads CAISDRDRGYYGYTF. DNA sequence: TGTGCCATCAGTGACCGGGACAGGGGTTACTATGGCTACACCTTC.